Following are 14 T cell receptor beta chains from one sample sequenced in a study of blood T cells in healthy people across ages. A second roughly 6 to 12 cycle PCR used barcoded and J-beta primers. TCRdb processed the 5' RACE reads anew with MiXCR; each CDR3 protein has one entry. Here the sample spans about 720,000 distinct CDR3 sequences, 22% being singletons. Sequencing used blood. These receptors all come from a man between 65 and 85 years old in good health.

This clonotype was detected ten times or more. This chain links TRBV24-1 with TRBJ2-3; 8 bases agree with TRBD2. After removal of 4 bases from V and 2 bases from J, the junction contained 4 bases not matched to a gene. There are 15 residues in the CDR3. Germline V gene data show CDR1 as KGHDR and CDR2 as SFDVKD. As DNA, the CDR3 is TGTGCCACCAGTGACCCGGGGGGGTTCACAGATACGCAGTATTTT. Translation: CATSDPGGFTDTQYF.

The J gene is TRBJ2-1, the V gene TRBV5-5; 10 nucleotides align to TRBD2. This CDR3 is built from 15 residues. Per germline, CDR1 SGHKS and CDR2 YYEKEE (reference sequence). V trimming: 4 bases; J trimming: 8 bases; junction bases outside the gene matches: 9. This CDR3 reads CASSKERGGSYEQFF. CDR3 nucleotides: TGTGCCAGCAGCAAGGAGCGGGGGGGCTCGTATGAGCAGTTCTTC.

This clonotype has ten or more counts. The CDR3 DNA sequence: TGTGCCAGCAGTCTGGGCAGGATCCACGAGCAGTACTTC. Its translation is CASSLGRIHEQYF. The V and J genes are TRBV28 and TRBJ2-7; no definite D call. The CDR3 contains 13 residues. V lost 5 bases to trimming and J lost 5 bases, with 13 bases between them. Germline CDR1 and CDR2: MDHEN and SYDVKM. Complete variable domain (other parts from reference TRBV28 and TRBJ2-7): DVKVTQSSRYLVKRTGEKVFLECVQDMDHENMFWYRQDPGLGLRLIYFSYDVKMKEKGDIPEGYSVSREKKERFSLILESASTNQTSMYLCASSLGRIHEQYFGPGTRLTVT.

This clonotype was picked up a small number of times. This rearrangement joins TRBV28 to TRBJ2-7; D gene ambiguous. Trimming cost V 5 bases and J 0 bases, with 5 bases left between them. This CDR3 has 12 amino acids. CDR1 is MDHEN, CDR2 SYDVKM, per germline. CDR3 sequence reads: CASSTASYEQYF. The CDR3 DNA sequence: TGTGCCAGCAGTACGGCCTCCTACGAGCAGTACTTC.

This rearrangement joins TRBV9 to TRBJ1-4; 9 bases map to TRBD1. The germline V gene has CDR1 SGDLS and CDR2 YYNGEE. This CDR3 is built from 14 residues. After removal of 4 bases from V and 7 bases from J, the junction contained 5 bases not matched to a gene. The CDR3 reads CASSPDRGIEKLFF. In DNA form, the CDR3 reads TGTGCCAGCAGCCCTGACAGGGGGATTGAAAAACTGTTTTTT.

This clonotype was observed at least ten times. The chain employs TRBV12-3 or TRBV12-4 and TRBJ2-3; either TRBD1 or TRBD2 may fit D (5 bases each). The V end lost 6 bases, the J end lost 0 bases, and 10 bases lay between the germline ends. This CDR3 spans 14 amino acids. The CDR3 protein is CASSTGRSTDTQYF. For the CDR3, the DNA is TGTGCCAGCAGCACGGGACGCAGCACAGATACGCAGTATTTT.

This chain connects TRBV28 to TRBJ2-7; possible D gene TRBD1, 5 bases. The V end lost 6 bases, the J end lost 2 bases, and 11 bases lay between the germline ends. This CDR3 contains 13 residues. Germline CDR1 and CDR2: MDHEN and SYDVKM. The CDR3 coding sequence is TGTGCCAGCAGCCGACAGCTGACCTACGAGCAGTACTTC. It is translated as CASSRQLTYEQYF.

This clonotype was recorded a few times. This chain uses TRBV10-3 with TRBJ2-7, with D perhaps TRBD2 (6 bases). Germline V gene data show CDR1 as ENHRY and CDR2 as SYGVKD. V lost 0 bases and J lost 5, with 14 bases in between. This CDR3 contains 15 residues. CDR3 in amino acids: CAISESGGPGHEQYF. DNA for the CDR3: TGTGCCATCAGTGAGTCAGGAGGGCCAGGTCACGAGCAGTACTTC.

This rearrangement joins TRBV5-5 to TRBJ2-5; TRBD1 matches 8 bases. The J call is doubtful: the DNA matches TRBJ2-7 better. From germline, CDR1 is SGHKS and CDR2 YYEKEE (reference sequence). The length of the CDR3 is 18 residues. CDR3 sequence reads: CASYQTKKDRGISYEQYV. CDR3 DNA: TGTGCCAGCTACCAAACAAAAAAAGACAGGGGAATATCCTACGAGCAGTACGTC.

The table lists this clonotype with a few counts. The CDR3 reads CASSPLGGYGNTIYF. In DNA form, the CDR3 reads TGCGCCAGCAGCCCCCTCGGCGGTTATGGAAACACCATATATTTT. The gene calls are TRBV5-1 and TRBJ1-3; D remains ambiguous. The V end lost 4 bases, the J end lost 3 bases, and 14 bases lay between the germline ends. Per the germline V gene, CDR1 is SGHRS and CDR2 is YFSETQ. The CDR3 has 15 amino acids.

On this clonotype itself: One end of the junction fails to match germline, which may point to a read error. The rearrangement uses TRBV20-1 and TRBJ2-1, with D tentatively TRBD1 or TRBD2 (5 bases each). Germline V CDR1 and CDR2: DFQATT, SNEGSKA (reference sequence). The CDR3 extends over 12 amino acids. The DNA for the CDR3 is TGCGGTGCTCGGGGCCCCGCGGGTGAGCAGTTCTTC. Translated: CGARGPAGEQFF.

The sample holds a few counts of this clonotype. J is TRBJ2-5 and V is TRBV5-5; D is uncertain. Trimming pared 0 bases from V and 5 bases from J, leaving 14 bases between. The CDR3 extends over 15 amino acids. CDR1 is SGHKS, CDR2 YYEKEE, per germline (reference sequence). The CDR3 DNA follows: TGTGCCAGCAGCTTGGCCGACGCAATAGGGGAGACCCAGTACTTC. This translates into CASSLADAIGETQYF. Full variable domain (remainder filled in from reference TRBV5-5 and TRBJ2-5): DAGVTQSPTHLIKTRGQQVTLRCSPISGHKSVSWYQQVLGQGPQFIFQYYEKEERGRGNFPDRFSARQFPNYSSELNVNALLLGDSALYLCASSLADAIGETQYFGPGTRLLVL.

This chain links TRBV5-6 with TRBJ1-1, with a possible D match to TRBD1 (6 bases). This CDR3 has 16 amino acids. Germline CDR1 reads SGHDT; CDR2 reads YYEEEE. V was pared by 2 bases and J by 3 bases, with 17 bases between. The CDR3 sequence: CASSLFPGARDTEAFF. The CDR3 nucleotides read TGTGCCAGCAGCTTATTTCCGGGGGCAAGGGACACTGAAGCTTTCTTT.

This clonotype turned up a few times. The chain carries TRBV18 and TRBJ2-2, with 9 nucleotides matching TRBD1. The trim removed 3 bases at V and 4 bases at J, leaving 9 bases unmatched. CDR1 is KGHSH and CDR2 is LQKENI in the germline V gene. This CDR3 has 17 residues. The DNA of the CDR3 is TGTGCCAGCTCACCTTTAACCGGGACAGGGATCACCGGGGAGCTGTTTTTT. Translation gives CASSPLTGTGITGELFF.